Detailed here is one T cell receptor beta chain. Antigen specificity is unknown. The sample belongs to a study of radiation and T cells in renal cell carcinoma. General observations from the study: Top tumor clonotypes rose in blood 2 weeks post-radiation, then contracted.

Stated time point: baseline pretreatment blood. The sample's treatment: 15 Gy SBRT to primary tumor, nephrectomy 4 weeks later. Serial blood draws occurred at baseline and 2 and 4 weeks post-SBRT. Clear cell pathology was present in this patient's renal cell carcinoma. Using immunoSEQ multiplex PCR, the repertoire was profiled, and TCRdb retains in-frame clones only, with some absent. Of 100,000 to 150,000 clones in the sample, roughly 85% are singletons; the top ten hold under 4%. CDR3 length: 14 residues. CDR1 and CDR2 (germline): SGHVS, FNYEAQ. V was clipped by 3 bases and J by 2 bases, with 10 bases between them.

The source was blood, collected from a patient whose treatment included radiotherapy and nephrectomy. The sequence was collected from a woman in her fifties or sixties with renal cell carcinoma. V usage is TRBV7-6 and J usage is TRBJ1-1; possibly TRBD1 for D (6 bases). CDR3 coding DNA: TGTGCCAGCAGCTTGACAGGCCCTAACACTGAAGCTTTCTTT. This translates into CASSLTGPNTEAFF.